The 30 T cell receptor beta chains reported below all come from one sample, sequenced in a study of glioma-infiltrating T cells after dendritic cell vaccination. Clones were sequenced by immunoSEQ multiplex PCR, and TCRdb holds only the in-frame ones, with some missing. The sample includes about 67,000 clones, around 86% of them seen just once. This sample comprised blood, obtained before dendritic cell vaccination. The receptors were gathered from a human donor with glioblastoma.

As DNA, the CDR3 is TGTGCCATCAACGGGGGAGGGGGGTCCCCCTACGAGCAGTACTTC. This encodes CAINGGGGSPYEQYF. V gene TRBV10-3 combines with J gene TRBJ2-7; a possible D gene is TRBD2 (7 bases). This CDR3 is 15 amino acids long. V lost 7 bases and J lost 2, with 18 bases in between. Germline lookup yields CDR1 ENHRY and CDR2 SYGVKD.

CDR3 sequence reads: CASSLMPSSAQFF. The CDR3 nucleotides read TGTGCCAGCAGTTTAATGCCTAGCTCTGCGCAGTTCTTC. The chain has TRBV27 and TRBJ2-1, with D possibly TRBD2 on 5 matching bases. Trimming removed 2 bases at V and 12 bases at J, with 14 bases between. The CDR3 spans 13 residues. CDR1 and CDR2 (germline): MNHEY, SMNVEV (reference sequence).

V usage is TRBV7-9 and J usage is TRBJ2-5; D perhaps matches TRBD2 (5 bases). The J call may not be correct, given that the DNA end is closer to TRBJ2-7. The CDR3 runs 11 residues. Germline assignment: CDR1 SEHNR and CDR2 FQNEAQ (reference sequence). The CDR3 reads CASSPGNEQYF. In DNA, the CDR3 is TGTGCCAGCAGCCCGGGGAACGAGCAGTACTTC.

V is TRBV6-5 and J is TRBJ2-7; possible D gene TRBD1, 5 bases. CDR1 MNHEY and CDR2 SVGAGI come from the germline V gene. The CDR3 sequence is 14 residues long. Deletions cut 2 bases from V and 1 base from J, with 9 bases between. The CDR3 region is CASSYARQSYEQYF. The CDR3 nucleotides are TGTGCCAGCAGTTACGCCAGACAGTCCTACGAGCAGTACTTC.

V usage is TRBV30 and J usage is TRBJ1-4; no reliable D call. This CDR3 has 16 amino acids. Germline lookup yields CDR1 GTSNPN and CDR2 SVGIG (reference sequence). V lost 0 bases and J 7 bases, leaving 18 bases between the germline ends. The CDR3 DNA sequence: TGTGCCTGGAGTGTTTTAGCGGGCAGAACTCGTGAAAAACTGTTTTTT. This codes for CAWSVLAGRTREKLFF.

The chain carries TRBV19 and TRBJ2-7; possible D gene TRBD1, 6 bases. This CDR3 spans 14 amino acids. Germline V gene lookup returns CDR1 LNHDA and CDR2 SQIVND (reference sequence). V was trimmed by 7 bases and J by 2 bases, leaving 15 bases between them. In DNA form, the CDR3 reads TGTGCCAGTAAGCCCAGGACAGACACCTACGAGCAGTACTTC. Protein product: CASKPRTDTYEQYF.

The chain employs TRBV11-3 and TRBJ2-3; weak D call: TRBD2 (5 bases). The CDR3 spans 14 residues. The ends were cut back, 2 bases at V and 0 bases at J, with 6 bases in the middle. Germline CDR1 is SGHNT and CDR2 is YENEEA. DNA for the CDR3: TGTGCCAGCAGCTTAACGGGAAGCACAGATACGCAGTATTTT. This codes for CASSLTGSTDTQYF.

The chain couples TRBV15 to TRBJ2-5; 8 nucleotides agree with TRBD2. The germline gives CDR1 LNHNV, CDR2 YYDKDF (reference sequence). V dropped 7 bases and J dropped 4; count of bases not matched to a gene: 5. The CDR3 has 13 amino acids. CDR3 in amino acids: CATTRGGLETQYF. CDR3 in DNA: TGTGCCACCACCCGGGGGGGCTTAGAGACCCAGTACTTC.

On this clone: Other DNA sequences within the sample encode an identical CDR3. The genes are TRBV5-6 and TRBJ2-3, with 7 bases that match TRBD2. CDR1 is SGHDT and CDR2 is YYEEEE in the germline V gene. CDR3 size: 17 residues. The trim removed 0 bases at V and 0 bases at J, leaving 7 bases unmatched. The CDR3 sequence: CASSLALSGGSTDTQYF. CDR3 nucleotide sequence: TGTGCCAGCAGCTTGGCCCTTTCGGGGGGAAGCACAGATACGCAGTATTTT.

J is TRBJ1-1 and V is TRBV27, with unresolved D. This CDR3 is 14 amino acids long. Trimming shortened V by 6 bases and J by 0 bases, and 11 bases separated the two germline ends. Germline CDR1 and CDR2: MNHEY and SMNVEV (reference sequence). The CDR3 bases are TGTGCCAGCAGCCCGGGTCCTGTGAACACTGAAGCTTTCTTT. It is translated as CASSPGPVNTEAFF.

The rearrangement joins TRBV6-1 to TRBJ1-1, with unresolved D. Trimming took off 5 bases at V and 1 base at J, with 8 bases between the two ends. CDR1 is MNHNS, CDR2 SASEGT, per germline. This CDR3 comprises 13 residues. CDR3 DNA: TGTGCCAGCAGTTATCGGGGGAACACTGAAGCTTTCTTT. Translated, it gives CASSYRGNTEAFF.

This chain links TRBV5-1 with TRBJ2-7; TRBD2 aligns across 9 bases. CDR1 SGHRS and CDR2 YFSETQ come from the germline V gene. There are 13 residues in the CDR3. The V segment lost 5 bases and the J segment 4 bases; nucleotides outside the gene matches: 4. In DNA form, the CDR3 reads TGCGCCAGCAGATTAGGACTAGCGTACGAGCAGTACTTC. Residues: CASRLGLAYEQYF. The complete variable domain, with remaining parts taken from reference TRBV5-1 and TRBJ2-7, reads KAGVTQTPRYLIKTRGQQVTLSCSPISGHRSVSWYQQTPGQGLQFLFEYFSETQRNKGNFPGRFSGRQFSNSRSEMNVSTLELGDSALYLCASRLGLAYEQYFGPGTRLTVT.

The count of this clone is one. V is TRBV7-8 and J is TRBJ1-1, with 10 bases fitting TRBD1. The CDR3 consists of 16 residues. J lost 11 bases, V lost 0 bases, and 12 bases had no gene match. Germline V CDR1 and CDR2: SGHVS, FQNEAQ. The CDR3 sequence is CASSLADRGEPGVAFF. The CDR3 nucleotides are TGTGCCAGCAGCTTAGCGGACAGGGGGGAACCTGGGGTGGCTTTCTTT.

The chain is built from TRBV5-6 and TRBJ1-2; 8 nucleotides agree with TRBD1. Germline CDR1 reads SGHDT; CDR2 reads YYEEEE. CDR3 length equals 16 residues. The V and J ends lost 2 bases and 4 bases, in that order; junction bases with no gene match: 10. In DNA form, the CDR3 reads TGTGCCAGCAGCTTTAACAGGGGGTCCACATTCTATGGCTACACCTTC. Amino acids: CASSFNRGSTFYGYTF. The complete variable domain, with remaining parts taken from reference TRBV5-6 and TRBJ1-2, reads DAGVTQSPTHLIKTRGQQVTLRCSPKSGHDTVSWYQQALGQGPQFIFQYYEEEERQRGNFPDRFSGHQFPNYSSELNVNALLLGDSALYLCASSFNRGSTFYGYTFGSGTRLTVV.

This chain links TRBV4-2 with TRBJ2-3; D remains ambiguous. The V and J ends lost 0 bases and 2 bases respectively, with 9 bases between them. This CDR3 is 15 amino acids long. Looked up from germline, CDR1 is LGHNA and CDR2 is YNFKEQ. The CDR3 nucleotides are TGTGCCAGCAGCCAAGATCAGACTGTCACAGATACGCAGTATTTT. Residues: CASSQDQTVTDTQYF.

This clone was seen a handful of times. The chain has TRBV13 and TRBJ2-7, with D possibly TRBD2 on 6 matching bases. The CDR3 totals 14 residues. V was trimmed by 6 bases and J by 2 bases, leaving 14 bases between them. Germline V gene lookup returns CDR1 PRHDT and CDR2 FYEKMQ (reference sequence). CDR3 sequence (DNA): TGTGCCAGCAGACCCGGGACTGCTACCTACGAGCAGTACTTC. As protein: CASRPGTATYEQYF.

This clone was detected once. The chain carries TRBV7-2 and TRBJ1-4, with D tentatively TRBD1 (5 bases). Germline V CDR1 and CDR2: SGHTA, FQGNSA. Trimming shortened V by 5 bases and J by 1 base, and 17 bases separated the two germline ends. The CDR3 loop spans 17 amino acids. CDR3 region: CASSPSRGILTNEKLFF. DNA for the CDR3: TGTGCCAGCAGCCCAAGTCGGGGGATTTTAACTAATGAAAAACTGTTTTTT.

By sample fraction, this clone is medium-sized. J is TRBJ1-5 and V is TRBV6-1; maybe TRBD1 (6 bases). CDR1 is MNHNS and CDR2 is SASEGT in the germline V gene. The CDR3 is 14 amino acids. The V gene lost 2 bases and the J gene lost 7 bases, with 12 bases spanning the gap. The CDR3 nucleotides are TGTGCCAGCAGTGAAATGGGGGGGCAGCAGCCCCAGCATTTT. The encoded protein is CASSEMGGQQPQHF.

The genes are TRBV11-2 and TRBJ2-7, with D unclear. V lost 8 bases to trimming and J lost 2 bases, with 10 bases between them. The length of the CDR3 is 12 residues. Germline-derived CDR1 and CDR2 are SGHAT and FQNNGV. The CDR3 DNA reads TGTGCCAGCTTAGAGCCACCCTACGAGCAGTACTTC. Translating it yields CASLEPPYEQYF. The entire variable domain, with the rest obtained from reference TRBV11-2 and TRBJ2-7, is as follows: EAGVAQSPRYKIIEKRQSVAFWCNPISGHATLYWYQQILGQGPKLLIQFQNNGVVDDSQLPKDRFSAERLKGVDSTLKIQPAKLEDSAVYLCASLEPPYEQYFGPGTRLTVT.

The V and J genes are TRBV7-6 and TRBJ2-7, with a possible D match to TRBD1 (5 bases). Trimming removed 7 bases at V and 8 bases at J, with 15 bases between. This CDR3 contains 12 residues. CDR1 SGHVS and CDR2 FNYEAQ come from the germline V gene. The CDR3 loop reads CASTNEGQKQYF. Written as DNA, the CDR3 is TGTGCCAGCACCAATGAAGGACAAAAGCAGTACTTC.

This clone has only a few counts. The gene calls are TRBV6-1 and TRBJ2-7; 11 nucleotides agree with TRBD2. This CDR3 has 19 amino acids. Germline V gene data show CDR1 as MNHNS and CDR2 as SASEGT. The ends lost 3 bases at V and 1 base at J; junction bases unmatched: 14. CDR3 DNA: TGTGCCAGCAGTGAGGTACTCTTCCAACTAGCGGGGGCATCCTACGAGCAGTACTTC. Its protein is CASSEVLFQLAGASYEQYF.

The chain couples TRBV7-8 to TRBJ1-6; 8 nucleotides agree with TRBD1. The CDR3 has 16 residues. Trimming at V came to 5 bases and at J to 5 bases, leaving 8 bases not matched to a gene. The germline CDR1 and CDR2 sequences are SGHVS and FQNEAQ. The CDR3, as DNA: TGTGCCAGCAGCCCGTGGACAGGGCAAAATAATTCACCCCTCCACTTT. This translates into CASSPWTGQNNSPLHF.

The chain recombines TRBV4-1 with TRBJ2-3; D is unclear. The CDR3 is 16 amino acids. Trimming took off 1 base at V and 8 bases at J, with 19 bases between the two ends. Germline loops: CDR1 MGHRA, CDR2 YSYEKL. CDR3 bases: TGCGCCAGCAGCCAAGTCGATCTGGCCCCCAGAGGTACGCAGTATTTT. Its protein product is CASSQVDLAPRGTQYF.

The chain joins TRBV4-1 to TRBJ1-5, with TRBD1 identical over 8 bases. Per the germline V gene, CDR1 is MGHRA and CDR2 is YSYEKL. This CDR3 region has 16 residues. V was clipped by 1 base and J by 1 base; unmatched bases: 3. The CDR3 sequence: CASSQGQGLSNQPQHF. CDR3 nucleotides: TGCGCCAGCAGCCAAGGACAGGGGTTGAGCAATCAGCCCCAGCATTTT.

The gene calls are TRBV5-1 and TRBJ2-1, with 9 positions matching TRBD2. This CDR3 contains 13 residues. The germline V gene has CDR1 SGHRS and CDR2 YFSETQ. V shed 3 bases and J 5 bases; nucleotides not matched to a gene: 0. The CDR3 DNA sequence: TGCGCCAGCAGCTCTAGCGGGGACAATGAGCAGTTCTTC. Amino acid sequence: CASSSSGDNEQFF.

This sequence joins TRBV7-6 and TRBJ2-5; 8 nucleotides line up with TRBD2. Germline V gene sequence: CDR1 SGHVS, CDR2 FNYEAQ. With 1 base clipped from V and 5 bases from J, the junction kept 6 bases outside the gene matches. CDR3 length: 15 amino acids. Here the CDR3 reads CASSLERGGAETQYF. The CDR3 DNA follows: TGTGCCAGCAGCTTAGAACGGGGGGGCGCGGAGACCCAGTACTTC.

This chain uses TRBV29-1 with TRBJ1-2; the D gene is possibly TRBD1 (6 bases). The CDR3 loop spans 13 amino acids. CDR1 is SQVTM, CDR2 ANQGSEA, per germline. The V end was cut by 6 bases, the J end by 6 bases, with 17 bases between. CDR3 in amino acids: CSVGRDTVDGYTF. The CDR3 DNA follows: TGCAGCGTCGGTCGGGACACCGTTGATGGCTACACCTTC.

The chain couples TRBV9 to TRBJ1-5; TRBD1 aligns across 8 bases. This CDR3 has 14 residues. Per the germline V gene, CDR1 is SGDLS and CDR2 is YYNGEE. With V trimmed by 4 bases and J by 5 bases, 5 bases remained unmatched. The CDR3 region has the DNA TGTGCCAGCAGCCCCGCAGGGGGCCATCAGCCCCAGCATTTT. It specifies CASSPAGGHQPQHF.

This chain connects TRBV7-2 to TRBJ2-5; 13 bases line up with TRBD2. This CDR3 comprises 16 residues. Germline assignment: CDR1 SGHTA and CDR2 FQGNSA. Trimming cost V 4 bases and J 4 bases; bases outside gene matches: 6. CDR3 nucleotide sequence: TGTGCCAGCAGCTCGCCCACTAGCGGGGGGGCAGAGACCCAGTACTTC. It specifies CASSSPTSGGAETQYF. Together with reference TRBV7-2 and TRBJ2-5, the CDR3 gives the full variable domain: GAGVSQSPSNKVTEKGKDVELRCDPISGHTALYWYRQSLGQGLEFLIYFQGNSAPDKSGLPSDRFSAERTGGSVSTLTIQRTQQEDSAVYLCASSSPTSGGAETQYFGPGTRLLVL.

The chain recombines TRBV5-1 with TRBJ2-4; D is possibly TRBD1 (5 bases). Germline CDR1 SGHRS, CDR2 YFSETQ. CDR3 length: 13 residues. The germline V and J ends were trimmed by 1 base and 9 bases, with 11 bases remaining between them. The CDR3 DNA reads as TGCGCCAGCAGCTTGACAGGAAATGGCATTCAGTACTTC. It is translated as CASSLTGNGIQYF.